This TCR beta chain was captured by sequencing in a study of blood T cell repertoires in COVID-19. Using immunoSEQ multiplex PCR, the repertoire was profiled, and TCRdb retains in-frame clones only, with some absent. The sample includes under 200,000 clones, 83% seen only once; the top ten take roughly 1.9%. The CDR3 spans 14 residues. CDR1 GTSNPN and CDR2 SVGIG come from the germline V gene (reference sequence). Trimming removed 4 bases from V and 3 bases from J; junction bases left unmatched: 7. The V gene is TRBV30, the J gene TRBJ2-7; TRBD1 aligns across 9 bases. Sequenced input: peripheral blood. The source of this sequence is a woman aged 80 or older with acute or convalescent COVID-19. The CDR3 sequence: CAWNPPGQGYEQYF. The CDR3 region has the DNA TGTGCCTGGAACCCCCCGGGACAGGGCTACGAGCAGTACTTC.